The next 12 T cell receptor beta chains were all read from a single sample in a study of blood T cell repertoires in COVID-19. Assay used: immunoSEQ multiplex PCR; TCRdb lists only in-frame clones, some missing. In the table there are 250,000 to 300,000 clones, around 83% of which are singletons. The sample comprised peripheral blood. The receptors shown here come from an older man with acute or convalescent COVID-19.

The CDR3: CASSEPSGSSGANVLTF. CDR3 in DNA: TGTGCCAGCAGTGAACCCAGCGGGAGCTCTGGGGCCAACGTCCTGACTTTC. This chain joins TRBV6-1 and TRBJ2-6, with 8 bases fitting TRBD2. With 2 bases clipped from V and 0 bases from J, the junction kept 3 bases outside the gene matches. Germline V gene sequence: CDR1 MNHNS, CDR2 SASEGT. The CDR3 has 17 residues.

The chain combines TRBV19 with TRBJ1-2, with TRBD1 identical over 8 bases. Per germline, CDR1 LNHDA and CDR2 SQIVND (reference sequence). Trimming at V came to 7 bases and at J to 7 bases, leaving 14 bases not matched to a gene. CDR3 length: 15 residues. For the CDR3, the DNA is TGTGCCAGTACGTTCCCCGAGAGGCAGGGGGCTGGCTACACCTTC. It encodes CASTFPERQGAGYTF.

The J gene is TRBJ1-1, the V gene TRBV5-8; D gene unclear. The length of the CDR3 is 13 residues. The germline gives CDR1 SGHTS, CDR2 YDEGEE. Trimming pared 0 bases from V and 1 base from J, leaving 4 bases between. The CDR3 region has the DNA TGTGCCAGCAGCTTGGGCAGGAACACTGAAGCTTTCTTT. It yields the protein CASSLGRNTEAFF. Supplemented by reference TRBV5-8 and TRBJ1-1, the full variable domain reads EAGVTQSPTHLIKTRGQQATLRCSPISGHTSVYWYQQALGLGLQFLLWYDEGEERNRGNFPPRFSGRQFPNYSSELNVNALELEDSALYLCASSLGRNTEAFFGQGTRLTVV.

The CDR3 DNA reads TGCGCCAGCAGCTTGGATGAGGGCAGGCAGCCCCAGCATTTT. Translating it yields CASSLDEGRQPQHF. The gene calls are TRBV5-1 and TRBJ1-5; no reliable D call. CDR1 is SGHRS, CDR2 YFSETQ, per germline. This CDR3 contains 14 residues. The V end was cut by 0 bases, the J end by 7 bases, with 11 bases between.

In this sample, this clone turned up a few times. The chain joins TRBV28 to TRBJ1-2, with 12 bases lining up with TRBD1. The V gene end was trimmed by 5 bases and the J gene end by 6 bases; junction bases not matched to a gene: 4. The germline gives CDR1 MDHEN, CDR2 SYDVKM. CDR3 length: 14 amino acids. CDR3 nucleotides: TGTGCCAGCAGTGTGGGACAGGGGGCCGATGGCTACACCTTC. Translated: CASSVGQGADGYTF.

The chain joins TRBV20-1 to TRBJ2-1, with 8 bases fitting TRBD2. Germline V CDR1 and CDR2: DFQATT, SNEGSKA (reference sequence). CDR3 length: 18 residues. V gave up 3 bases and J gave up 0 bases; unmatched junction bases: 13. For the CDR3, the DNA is TGCAGTGCTAGTGGACTAGCCAATACCCAGGGCTCCTACAATGAGCAGTTCTTC. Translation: CSASGLANTQGSYNEQFF.

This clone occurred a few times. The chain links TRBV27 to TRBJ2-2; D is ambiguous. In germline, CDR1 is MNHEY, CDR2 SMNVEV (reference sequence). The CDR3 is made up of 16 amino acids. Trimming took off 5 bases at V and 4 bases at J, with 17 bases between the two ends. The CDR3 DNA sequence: TGTGCCAGCAGTCTCCTCACCGGCGGCAGCACCGGGGAGCTGTTTTTT. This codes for CASSLLTGGSTGELFF.

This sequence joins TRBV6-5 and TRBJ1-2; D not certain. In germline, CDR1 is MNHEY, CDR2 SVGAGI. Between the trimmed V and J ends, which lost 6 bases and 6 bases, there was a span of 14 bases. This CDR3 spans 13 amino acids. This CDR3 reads CASSRAGAHGYTF. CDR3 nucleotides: TGTGCCAGCAGCCGCGCGGGTGCGCATGGCTACACCTTC.

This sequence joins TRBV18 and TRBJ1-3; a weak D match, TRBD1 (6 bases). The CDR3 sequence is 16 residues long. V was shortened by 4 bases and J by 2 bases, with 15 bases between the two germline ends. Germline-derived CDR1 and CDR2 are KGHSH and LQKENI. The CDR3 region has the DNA TGTGCCAGCTCACTGACAGGCCTAGGGACTGGAAACACCATATATTTT. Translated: CASSLTGLGTGNTIYF.

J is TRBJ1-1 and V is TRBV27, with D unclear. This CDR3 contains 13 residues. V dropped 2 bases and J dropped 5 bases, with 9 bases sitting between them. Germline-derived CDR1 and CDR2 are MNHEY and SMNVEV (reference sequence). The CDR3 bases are TGTGCCAGCAGTTTAGAGAGGGCTACTGAAGCTTTCTTT. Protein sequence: CASSLERATEAFF.

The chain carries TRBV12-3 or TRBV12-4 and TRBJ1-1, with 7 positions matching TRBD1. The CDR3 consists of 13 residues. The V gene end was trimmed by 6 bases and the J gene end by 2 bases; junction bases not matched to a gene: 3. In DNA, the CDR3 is TGTGCCAGCAGGTACAGGGGAAACACTGAAGCTTTCTTT. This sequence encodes CASRYRGNTEAFF.

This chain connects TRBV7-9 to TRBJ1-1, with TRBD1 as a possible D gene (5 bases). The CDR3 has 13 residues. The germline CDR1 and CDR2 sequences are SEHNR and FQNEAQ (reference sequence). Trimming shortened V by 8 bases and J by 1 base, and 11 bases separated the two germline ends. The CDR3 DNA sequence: TGTGCCAGCCGTTTCGGACAGAACACTGAAGCTTTCTTT. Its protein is CASRFGQNTEAFF.